What follows are 2 T cell receptor beta chains derived from one specimen sequenced in a study of T cells in pancreatic ductal adenocarcinoma. Only in-frame clones appear in the TCRdb table, and some are missing; sequencing was by immunoSEQ multiplex PCR. The sample contains about 98,000 clones, about 95% of which appear only once. No neoadjuvant therapy was given to the selected pancreatic ductal adenocarcinoma patients before their surgery. Sequencing was carried out using PBMCs. The receptors were sampled from a human donor with pancreatic ductal adenocarcinoma.

This chain uses TRBV2 with TRBJ1-4; D is possibly TRBD1 (5 bases). Germline V lookup: CDR1 SNHLY, CDR2 FYNNEI. This CDR3 contains 14 residues. Here the CDR3 DNA reads TGTCCGACGCGACGGGGGAGGAGTAATGAAAAACTGTTTTTT. It codes for CPTRRGRSNEKLFF.

This chain's CDR3 is CASSQAQGGAKNIQYF. The CDR3 DNA reads as TGCGCCAGCAGTCAAGCACAGGGGGGTGCCAAAAACATTCAGTACTTC. The J gene is TRBJ2-4, the V gene TRBV23-1; 8 positions agree with TRBD1. TRBV23-1 is labeled an ORF, and its function is uncertain. This CDR3 is 16 amino acids long. The V gene end was trimmed by 2 bases and the J gene end by 1 base; junction bases not matched to a gene: 4.